Shown below are 20 T cell receptor beta chains from a single sample sequenced in a study of CD8 T cells in ankylosing spondylitis. TCRdb re-called the 5' RACE reads with MiXCR, one entry per CDR3 protein. The table has under 200,000 distinct CDR3 sequences, approximately 10% seen once. The sequencing sample was made of blood, either unsorted or a sorted T cell fraction (not recorded which). The receptors shown here come from a male donor with ankylosing spondylitis or in good health (not recorded which).

This clonotype was seen a few times. The CDR3 region is CASSPGTSARWGTDTQYF. DNA of the CDR3: TGTGCCAGCAGCCCCGGGACTAGCGCGAGATGGGGCACAGATACGCAGTATTTT. The chain recombines TRBV11-2 with TRBJ2-3; TRBD2 matches at 10 bases. The CDR3 is made up of 18 amino acids. Germline CDR1 and CDR2: SGHAT and FQNNGV. J gave up 1 base and V 5 bases, and 12 bases lay outside the gene matches.

This clonotype was seen at least ten times. CDR3 DNA: TGTGCCAGCAGCTTAAGCGGCTCCTACGAGCAGTACTTC. Amino acids: CASSLSGSYEQYF. This chain joins TRBV12-3 or TRBV12-4 and TRBJ2-7; a weak D match, TRBD2 (5 bases). The length of the CDR3 is 13 residues. V was shortened by 6 bases and J by 0 bases, with 9 bases between the two germline ends.

This clonotype was counted ten times or more. The chain employs TRBV28 and TRBJ2-1; D may be TRBD1 (6 bases). There are 15 residues in the CDR3. Trimming took off 5 bases at V and 4 bases at J, with 15 bases between the two ends. The germline V gene encodes CDR1 MDHEN and CDR2 SYDVKM. This CDR3 reads CASSLYRDGYNEQFF. CDR3 bases: TGTGCCAGCAGTCTCTACAGGGATGGGTACAATGAGCAGTTCTTC.

This clonotype appeared many times. V usage is TRBV5-1 and J usage is TRBJ2-2, with D possibly TRBD2 on 5 matching bases. This CDR3 contains 15 residues. The V end was cut by 4 bases, the J end by 8 bases, with 18 bases between. The V gene's germline CDR1 is SGHRS and CDR2 YFSETQ. CDR3 loop: CASSDLTGVMGELFF. Here the CDR3 DNA reads TGCGCCAGCAGCGATCTCACCGGGGTCATGGGGGAGCTGTTTTTT.

This clonotype came up many times. The chain has TRBV9 and TRBJ2-7, with a possible D match to TRBD1 (5 bases). The CDR3 length is 16 residues. Germline CDR1 reads SGDLS; CDR2 reads YYNGEE. Trimming took off 0 bases at V and 2 bases at J, with 15 bases between the two ends. DNA for the CDR3: TGTGCCAGCAGCGTAGGCTCAAGGGGTATCCCCTACGAGCAGTACTTC. It codes for CASSVGSRGIPYEQYF.

This clonotype was seen many times. The chain uses TRBV3-1 and TRBJ1-4; 7 nucleotides align to TRBD1. Germline trimming cut 5 bases from V and 5 bases from J; bases unmatched to any gene: 5. Germline-derived CDR1 and CDR2 are LGHDT and YNNKEL (reference sequence). This CDR3 has 14 amino acids. CDR3 DNA: TGTGCCAGCAGCTCCCGGGACAGCAATGAAAAACTGTTTTTT. This gives the protein CASSSRDSNEKLFF.

This clonotype was picked up many times. The rearrangement links TRBV10-2 to TRBJ1-1; no clear D. CDR1 is WSHSY and CDR2 is SAAADI in the germline V gene. Trimming removed 6 bases at V and 3 bases at J, with 5 bases between. The CDR3 contains 11 residues. The CDR3 coding sequence is TGCGCCAGCAGCCAGCACACTGAAGCTTTCTTT. Translation: CASSQHTEAFF.

This clonotype was recorded at least ten times. The CDR3 DNA is TGTGCCATTCAGGGGACAGGACGTTTTGGGGAGCTGTTTTTT. This gives the protein CAIQGTGRFGELFF. This chain uses TRBV28 with TRBJ2-2; 8 positions match TRBD1. CDR1 and CDR2 from the germline V gene are MDHEN and SYDVKM. Trimming removed 10 bases from V and 8 bases from J; junction bases left unmatched: 12. This CDR3 has 14 amino acids.

This clonotype was seen ten or more times. The CDR3 DNA sequence: TGTGCCAGCAGTCCTGTCCTAGTTACTCCCGGGGAGCTGTTTTTT. It is translated as CASSPVLVTPGELFF. This chain joins TRBV3-1 and TRBJ2-2; no definite D call. The CDR3 extends over 15 amino acids. The germline gives CDR1 LGHDT, CDR2 YNNKEL (reference sequence). V lost 6 bases, J lost 6 bases, and 17 bases lay in between.

This clonotype was counted between two and nine times. The chain has TRBV12-3 or TRBV12-4 and TRBJ1-6, with no clear D. V was clipped by 8 bases and J by 0 bases, with 11 bases between them. CDR3 size: 15 residues. CDR3 sequence (DNA): TGTGCCAGCGGACTCTCGAGCTCCTATAATTCACCCCTCCACTTT. Protein: CASGLSSSYNSPLHF.

Only a few counts were recorded for this clonotype. The chain recombines TRBV2 with TRBJ2-2; D remains ambiguous. From germline, CDR1 is SNHLY and CDR2 FYNNEI. There are 13 residues in the CDR3. V shed 2 bases and J shed 6 bases, with 7 bases lying between them. The DNA of the CDR3 is TGTGCCAGCAGTGAAATAGGTCCCGGGGAGCTGTTTTTT. Protein: CASSEIGPGELFF.

Ten or more counts support this clonotype. This sequence joins TRBV6-5 and TRBJ1-6, with D possibly TRBD1 on 5 matching bases. The CDR3 length is 17 residues. V lost 3 bases and J 7 bases, leaving 19 bases between the germline ends. Germline V gene lookup returns CDR1 MNHEY and CDR2 SVGAGI. The CDR3 loop reads CASSYRAGPAGNSPLHF. The DNA of the CDR3 is TGTGCCAGCAGTTATCGGGCAGGGCCGGCAGGGAATTCACCCCTCCACTTT.

This clonotype was counted at least ten times. The V call is TRBV5-8, the J call TRBJ2-2; D ambiguous. The CDR3 consists of 13 residues. The germline gives CDR1 SGHTS, CDR2 YDEGEE. V gave up 5 bases and J gave up 4 bases, with 9 bases separating them. This CDR3 reads CASRSWSTGELFF. CDR3 DNA sequence: TGTGCCAGCAGATCCTGGAGCACCGGGGAGCTGTTTTTT.

This clonotype was picked up a small number of times. The chain combines TRBV6-1 with TRBJ1-1; the D gene is possibly TRBD1 (5 bases). Trimming took off 6 bases at V and 3 bases at J, with 14 bases between the two ends. The CDR3 has 14 residues. Germline assignment: CDR1 MNHNS and CDR2 SASEGT. The CDR3 protein is CASSRQGGDTEAFF. The CDR3 region has the DNA TGTGCCAGCAGCCGCCAGGGTGGGGACACTGAAGCTTTCTTT.

This clonotype was counted many times. V usage is TRBV12-3 or TRBV12-4 and J usage is TRBJ2-5, with D maybe TRBD1 (6 bases). The CDR3 is 12 residues long. V was shortened by 8 bases and J by 3 bases, with 10 bases between the two germline ends. The CDR3 nucleotides read TGTGCCAGCGCACAGGGAGAAGAGACCCAGTACTTC. Its protein is CASAQGEETQYF.

In this sample, this clonotype turned up many times. The chain recombines TRBV5-1 with TRBJ2-3, with D possibly TRBD2 on 6 matching bases. This CDR3 region has 16 residues. Germline loops: CDR1 SGHRS, CDR2 YFSETQ. V gave up 4 bases and J gave up 0 bases, with 15 bases separating them. The CDR3 protein is CASSGRLGGSTDTQYF. CDR3 sequence (DNA): TGCGCCAGCAGCGGACGCCTTGGGGGGAGCACAGATACGCAGTATTTT.

This rearrangement joins TRBV7-2 to TRBJ2-7; 7 bases match TRBD1. Germline V lookup: CDR1 SGHTA, CDR2 FQGNSA. The CDR3 is 13 amino acids. V trimming: 4 bases; J trimming: 3 bases; junction bases outside the gene matches: 3. The CDR3 is CASSSGQIYEQYF. CDR3 sequence (DNA): TGTGCCAGCAGCTCGGGACAGATCTACGAGCAGTACTTC. Filled out from reference TRBV7-2 and TRBJ2-7, the complete variable domain reads GAGVSQSPSNKVTEKGKDVELRCDPISGHTALYWYRQSLGQGLEFLIYFQGNSAPDKSGLPSDRFSAERTGGSVSTLTIQRTQQEDSAVYLCASSSGQIYEQYFGPGTRLTVT.

This clonotype was seen many times. The chain uses TRBV27 and TRBJ2-3, with D possibly matching TRBD2 (6 bases). The CDR3 sequence is 15 residues long. The germline CDR1 and CDR2 sequences are MNHEY and SMNVEV (reference sequence). Trimming took 6 bases from V and 0 from J, leaving 13 bases between them. As DNA, the CDR3 is TGTGCCAGCAGACCAGCGGGCCTTAGCACAGATACGCAGTATTTT. It codes for CASRPAGLSTDTQYF.

The chain recombines TRBV3-1 with TRBJ1-2; possible D gene TRBD1, 5 bases. Trimming took 0 bases from V and 7 from J, leaving 18 bases between them. This CDR3 has 16 amino acids. The V gene's germline CDR1 is LGHDT and CDR2 YNNKEL (reference sequence). This chain's CDR3 is CASSQELGGRDCGYTF. CDR3 sequence (DNA): TGTGCCAGCAGCCAAGAATTGGGAGGAAGGGACTGTGGCTACACCTTC. The variable domain in full, completed from reference TRBV3-1 and TRBJ1-2, reads DTAVSQTPKYLVTQMGNDKSIKCEQNLGHDTMYWYKQDSKKFLKIMFSYNNKELIINETVPNRFSPKSPDKAHLNLHINSLELGDSAVYFCASSQELGGRDCGYTFGSGTRLTVV.

In its sample, this clonotype was seen many times. V gene TRBV5-8 combines with J gene TRBJ2-5; no firm D call. Germline CDR1 SGHTS, CDR2 YDEGEE. The CDR3 runs to 9 residues. The ends were cut back, 6 bases at V and 8 bases at J, with 5 bases in the middle. CDR3 residues: CASTSTQYF. The CDR3 nucleotides are TGTGCCAGCACCTCTACCCAGTACTTC. Looking up the rest from reference TRBV5-8 and TRBJ2-5 gives the full variable domain: EAGVTQSPTHLIKTRGQQATLRCSPISGHTSVYWYQQALGLGLQFLLWYDEGEERNRGNFPPRFSGRQFPNYSSELNVNALELEDSALYLCASTSTQYFGPGTRLLVL.